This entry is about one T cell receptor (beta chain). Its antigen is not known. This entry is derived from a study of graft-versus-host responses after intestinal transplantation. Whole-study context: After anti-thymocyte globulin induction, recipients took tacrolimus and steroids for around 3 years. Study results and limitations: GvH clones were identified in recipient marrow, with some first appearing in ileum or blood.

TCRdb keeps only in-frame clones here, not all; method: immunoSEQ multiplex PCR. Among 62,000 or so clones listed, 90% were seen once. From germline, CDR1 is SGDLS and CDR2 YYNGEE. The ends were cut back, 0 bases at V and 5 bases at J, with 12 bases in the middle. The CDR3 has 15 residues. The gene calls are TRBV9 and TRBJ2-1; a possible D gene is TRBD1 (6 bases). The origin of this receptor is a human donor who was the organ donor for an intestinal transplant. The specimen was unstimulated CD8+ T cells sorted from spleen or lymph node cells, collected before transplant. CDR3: CASSVEQGSDNEQFF. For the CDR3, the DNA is TGTGCCAGCAGCGTAGAACAGGGAAGCGACAATGAGCAGTTCTTC.